The clone carrying this T cell receptor (beta chain) turned up a few times. Its specificity is unknown. The PCR made use of 60 Vbeta and 13 Jbeta primers. Generated by immunoSEQ multiplex PCR, the TCRdb table keeps only in-frame clones and is missing some. Of about 170,000 clones listed, about three quarters are singletons. The data were obtained in a study of cytomegalovirus exposure and HLA in healthy donors. Study-wide results and limits: Within the data, a cluster of highly shared sequence variants was likely a sequencing artifact. CMV serostatus was the only immune exposure information that was available.

V dropped 0 bases and J dropped 7; count of bases not matched to a gene: 5. The CDR3 has 15 amino acids. Germline-derived CDR1 and CDR2 are LNHNV and YYDKDF (reference sequence). Regarding donors, all were healthy bone marrow donors. This TCR came from a female donor in good health and CMV-seronegative. Material for sequencing was PBMCs. The chain joins TRBV15 to TRBJ1-5; 8 bases match TRBD1. The CDR3: CATSRDQGAFQPQHF. In DNA form, the CDR3 reads TGTGCCACCAGCAGAGACCAGGGGGCTTTCCAGCCCCAGCATTTT.